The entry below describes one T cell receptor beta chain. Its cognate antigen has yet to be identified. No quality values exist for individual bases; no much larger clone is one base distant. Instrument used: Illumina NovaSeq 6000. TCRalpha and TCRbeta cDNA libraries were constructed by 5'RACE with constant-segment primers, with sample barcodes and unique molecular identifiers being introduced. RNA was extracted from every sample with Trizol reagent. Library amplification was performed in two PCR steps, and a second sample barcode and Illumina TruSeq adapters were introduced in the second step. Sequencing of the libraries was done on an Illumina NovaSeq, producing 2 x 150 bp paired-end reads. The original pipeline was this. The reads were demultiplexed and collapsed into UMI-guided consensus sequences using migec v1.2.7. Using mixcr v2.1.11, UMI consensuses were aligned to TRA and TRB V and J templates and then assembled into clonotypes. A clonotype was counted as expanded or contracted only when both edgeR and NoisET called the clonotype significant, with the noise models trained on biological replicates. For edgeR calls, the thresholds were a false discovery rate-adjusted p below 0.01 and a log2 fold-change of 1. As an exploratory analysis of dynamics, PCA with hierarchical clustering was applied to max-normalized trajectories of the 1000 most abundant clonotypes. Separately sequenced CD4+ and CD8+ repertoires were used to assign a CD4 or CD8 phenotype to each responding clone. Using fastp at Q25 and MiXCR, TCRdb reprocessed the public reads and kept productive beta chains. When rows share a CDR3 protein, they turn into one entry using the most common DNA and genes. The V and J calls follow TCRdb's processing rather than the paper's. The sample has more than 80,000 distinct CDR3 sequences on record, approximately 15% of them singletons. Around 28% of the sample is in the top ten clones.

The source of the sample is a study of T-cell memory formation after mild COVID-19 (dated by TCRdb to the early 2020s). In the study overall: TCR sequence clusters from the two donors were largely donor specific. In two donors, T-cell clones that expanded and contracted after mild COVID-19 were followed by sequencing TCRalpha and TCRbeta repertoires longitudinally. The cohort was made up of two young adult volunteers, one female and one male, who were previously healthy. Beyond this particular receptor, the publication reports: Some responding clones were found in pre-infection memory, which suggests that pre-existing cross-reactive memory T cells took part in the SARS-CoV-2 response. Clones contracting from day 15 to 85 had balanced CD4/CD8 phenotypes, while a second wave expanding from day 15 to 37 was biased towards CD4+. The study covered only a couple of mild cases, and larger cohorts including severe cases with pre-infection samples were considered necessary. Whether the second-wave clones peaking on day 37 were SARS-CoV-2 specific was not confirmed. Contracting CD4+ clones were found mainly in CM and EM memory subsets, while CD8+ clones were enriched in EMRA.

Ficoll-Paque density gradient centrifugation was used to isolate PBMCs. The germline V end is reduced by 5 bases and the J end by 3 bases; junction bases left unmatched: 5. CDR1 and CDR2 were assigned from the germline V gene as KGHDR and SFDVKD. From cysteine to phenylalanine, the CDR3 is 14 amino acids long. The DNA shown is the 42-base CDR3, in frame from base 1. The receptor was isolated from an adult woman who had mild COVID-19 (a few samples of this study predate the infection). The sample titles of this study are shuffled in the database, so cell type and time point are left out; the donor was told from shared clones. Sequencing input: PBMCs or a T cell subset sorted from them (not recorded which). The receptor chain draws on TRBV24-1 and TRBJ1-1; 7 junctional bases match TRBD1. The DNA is TGTGCCACCAGTGGACAGGGTTTGGACACTGAAGCTTTCTTT. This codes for CATSGQGLDTEAFF.